This TCR beta chain was captured by sequencing in a study of T cell responses to AZD1222 COVID-19 vaccine. Study-level points and caveats: Regions 160-218 and 743-854 dominated among vaccine-associated CD4 TCRs spanning spike. Breadth and depth of Spike-specific TCRs rose after two AZD1222 doses. Females outnumbered males among donors, who were mostly white British; clonal diversity was possibly underestimated. Only after the peak T cell response were repertoires sampled.

Profiled with immunoSEQ multiplex PCR; TCRdb holds only in-frame clones, not every one. The sample yields about 92,000 clones, around 90% seen once. This CDR3 has 13 amino acids. V was trimmed by 0 bases and J by 8 bases, leaving 11 bases between them. The V gene's germline CDR1 is SGHDT and CDR2 YYEEEE. To note about this clone: Its antigen is not known.

This clonotype was obtained from an adult in good health. The chain recombines TRBV5-6 with TRBJ1-2; D might be TRBD1 (5 bases). Material: peripheral blood, obtained on day 0 of AZD1222 vaccination. CDR3 in amino acids: CASSLGTPRGYTF. In nucleotides, the CDR3 is TGTGCCAGCAGCTTGGGGACACCCCGCGGCTACACCTTC.